The subject of this entry is one TCR beta chain. The data stem from a study of blood T cell repertoires in COVID-19. Study context: Material from acute and convalescent COVID-19 was sourced from the United States, Italy and Spain. Nucleic acid was either cDNA or gDNA, and it came from T cells, B-cell-depleted T cells, or PBMCs.

The V and J ends lost 4 bases and 8 bases, in that order; junction bases with no gene match: 3. The CDR3 spans 14 residues. CDR1 and CDR2 from the germline V gene are SGDLS and YYNGEE. The assay was immunoSEQ multiplex PCR, and TCRdb's table has in-frame clones only and misses some. The sample lists around 97,000 clones; around 90% were seen once. The clonotype was recovered from a woman aged 60-75 years with acute or convalescent COVID-19. The sample consisted of peripheral blood. The rearrangement uses TRBV9 and TRBJ2-1; 13 nucleotides agree with TRBD2. The CDR3 coding sequence is TGTGCCAGCAGCTTCGGACTAGCGGGAGATGAGCAGTTCTTC. Protein: CASSFGLAGDEQFF.